What follows are 18 T cell receptor beta chains derived from one specimen sequenced in a study of T cell responses to AZD1222 COVID-19 vaccine. Sequenced by immunoSEQ multiplex PCR; TCRdb stores in-frame clones only, minus some. The sample gives some 140,000 clones, roughly 93% of which show up once; more than 2.5% is in the top ten. This specimen was peripheral blood, taken on day 0 of AZD1222 vaccination. All receptors come from an adult in good health.

The chain combines TRBV28 with TRBJ1-2; no firm D call. This CDR3 comprises 12 residues. Trimming took 3 bases from V and 5 from J, leaving 7 bases between them. Looked up from germline, CDR1 is MDHEN and CDR2 is SYDVKM. CDR3 nucleotide sequence: TGTGCCAGCAGTTTGCCAGTATATGGCTACACCTTC. Residues: CASSLPVYGYTF.

In DNA form, the CDR3 reads TGTGCCAGTAGTCAGCGACTAGCGGCAGATACGCAGTATTTT. Translating it yields CASSQRLAADTQYF. The gene calls are TRBV19 and TRBJ2-3, with 9 nucleotides matching TRBD2. The CDR3 is 14 amino acids. Germline V lookup: CDR1 LNHDA, CDR2 SQIVND (reference sequence). The ends lost 5 bases at V and 4 bases at J; junction bases unmatched: 4.

V and J are TRBV9 and TRBJ1-2, with 8 bases that match TRBD1. Germline V CDR1 and CDR2: SGDLS, YYNGEE. The CDR3 consists of 15 residues. V trimming: 1 base; J trimming: 4 bases; junction bases outside the gene matches: 6. The DNA of the CDR3 is TGTGCCAGCAGCGTAAGCAGGGGGCCGGGCTATGGCTACACCTTC. This translates into CASSVSRGPGYGYTF. Variable domain in full (rest from reference TRBV9 and TRBJ1-2): DSGVTQTPKHLITATGQRVTLRCSPRSGDLSVYWYQQSLDQGLQFLIQYYNGEERAKGNILERFSAQQFPDLHSELNLSSLELGDSALYFCASSVSRGPGYGYTFGSGTRLTVV.

V is TRBV5-1 and J is TRBJ2-6; D possibly uses TRBD1 or TRBD2 (5 bases each). Trimming shortened V by 0 bases and J by 4 bases, and 11 bases separated the two germline ends. The germline CDR1 and CDR2 sequences are SGHRS and YFSETQ. CDR3 length equals 16 residues. Here the CDR3 DNA reads TGCGCCAGCAGCTTGGTCCTCGGGGCCGGGGCCAACGTCCTGACTTTC. Its protein is CASSLVLGAGANVLTF.

CDR3: CASSETGGANEKLFF. The CDR3 nucleotides read TGTGCCAGCAGCGAGACAGGAGGAGCTAATGAAAAACTGTTTTTT. This sequence joins TRBV5-6 and TRBJ1-4; possible D gene TRBD1, 6 bases. The CDR3 consists of 15 residues. V lost 4 bases to trimming and J lost 3 bases, with 13 bases between them. The germline gives CDR1 SGHDT, CDR2 YYEEEE.

This clone was seen once. The chain links TRBV19 to TRBJ1-2; perhaps TRBD1 as D (6 bases). Trimming cost V 5 bases and J 8 bases, with 15 bases left between them. Per germline, CDR1 LNHDA and CDR2 SQIVND (reference sequence). There are 13 residues in the CDR3. CDR3 sequence reads: CASSPGPGAGYTF. The CDR3 DNA follows: TGTGCCAGTAGTCCCGGCCCGGGGGCAGGCTACACCTTC. The full variable domain, with the rest looked up from reference TRBV19 and TRBJ1-2, is DGGITQSPKYLFRKEGQNVTLSCEQNLNHDAMYWYRQDPGQGLRLIYYSQIVNDFQKGDIAEGYSVSREKKESFPLTVTSAQKNPTAFYLCASSPGPGAGYTFGSGTRLTVV.

This sequence joins TRBV5-1 and TRBJ1-2, with TRBD1 as a possible D gene (5 bases). The V end was cut by 1 base, the J end by 6 bases, with 10 bases between. The CDR3 spans 13 residues. In germline, CDR1 is SGHRS, CDR2 YFSETQ. The CDR3 loop reads CASSLTGWNGYTF. CDR3 bases: TGCGCCAGCAGCTTGACAGGATGGAATGGCTACACCTTC.

The V and J genes are TRBV5-6 and TRBJ2-2; D assignment may be TRBD1 or TRBD2 (6 bases each). The CDR3 runs to 16 residues. Between the trimmed V and J ends, which lost 2 bases and 6 bases, there was a span of 17 bases. CDR1 and CDR2 from the germline V gene are SGHDT and YYEEEE. CDR3 residues: CASSFGGHLGPGELFF. The CDR3 DNA sequence: TGTGCCAGCAGCTTCGGGGGCCATTTAGGTCCCGGGGAGCTGTTTTTT. Looking up the rest from reference TRBV5-6 and TRBJ2-2 gives the full variable domain: DAGVTQSPTHLIKTRGQQVTLRCSPKSGHDTVSWYQQALGQGPQFIFQYYEEEERQRGNFPDRFSGHQFPNYSSELNVNALLLGDSALYLCASSFGGHLGPGELFFGEGSRLTVL.

The chain carries TRBV28 and TRBJ2-1; D not resolved. V lost 6 bases and J lost 9, with 9 bases in between. The CDR3 runs 11 residues. CDR1 and CDR2 from the germline V gene are MDHEN and SYDVKM. CDR3 amino acids: CASRRRAEQFF. The CDR3 DNA follows: TGTGCCAGCAGGCGACGGGCTGAGCAGTTCTTC.

This chain uses TRBV19 with TRBJ2-1; the match to TRBD2 covers 8 bases. Germline CDR1 reads LNHDA; CDR2 reads SQIVND (reference sequence). The CDR3 length is 14 residues. V shed 7 bases and J 10 bases; nucleotides not matched to a gene: 12. The CDR3 nucleotides are TGTGCCAGTACCAGAGCGGGAGATGGGAACGAGCAGTTCTTC. Its protein is CASTRAGDGNEQFF.

V gene TRBV19 combines with J gene TRBJ1-3; no reliable D call. Trimming left V 3 bases short and J 7 bases short, with 7 bases between. This CDR3 spans 12 amino acids. Germline V gene lookup returns CDR1 LNHDA and CDR2 SQIVND (reference sequence). The CDR3 bases are TGTGCCAGTAGTATGCCCCGGAACACCATATATTTT. Translated, it gives CASSMPRNTIYF.

This sequence joins TRBV9 and TRBJ2-3, with unresolved D. CDR1 is SGDLS, CDR2 YYNGEE, per germline. V was clipped by 0 bases and J by 2 bases, with 13 bases between them. This CDR3 spans 16 amino acids. As DNA, the CDR3 is TGTGCCAGCAGCGTAGGGGTCACCCAACCCACAGATACGCAGTATTTT. The encoded protein is CASSVGVTQPTDTQYF.

The chain couples TRBV18 to TRBJ1-2; no reliable D call. The germline V gene has CDR1 KGHSH and CDR2 LQKENI. CDR3 size: 13 residues. The ends were cut back, 4 bases at V and 2 bases at J, with 8 bases in the middle. The CDR3 nucleotides read TGTGCCAGCTCACAGACAAAAAACTATGGCTACACCTTC. This translates into CASSQTKNYGYTF.

The sample holds one count of this clone. The genes are TRBV28 and TRBJ1-3; a weak D match, TRBD1 (6 bases). Between the trimmed V and J ends, which lost 10 bases and 1 base, there was a span of 8 bases. This CDR3 has 12 amino acids. Germline loops: CDR1 MDHEN, CDR2 SYDVKM. As DNA, the CDR3 is TGTGCCACCCAGGGGTCTGGAAACACCATATATTTT. Translation: CATQGSGNTIYF.

The V call is TRBV9, the J call TRBJ2-1, with 13 bases lining up with TRBD2. V dropped 0 bases and J dropped 9; count of bases not matched to a gene: 6. This CDR3 has 16 residues. The V gene's germline CDR1 is SGDLS and CDR2 YYNGEE. This CDR3 reads CASSVGALAGGFEQFF. CDR3 in DNA: TGTGCCAGCAGCGTAGGGGCACTAGCGGGAGGGTTTGAGCAGTTCTTC.

The chain is built from TRBV28 and TRBJ2-6; D uncertain. Germline V gene lookup returns CDR1 MDHEN and CDR2 SYDVKM. This CDR3 spans 12 amino acids. V was shortened by 6 bases and J by 11 bases, with 11 bases between the two germline ends. CDR3 sequence: CASSSGLHVLTF. The CDR3 nucleotides read TGTGCCAGCAGCTCTGGGTTACACGTCCTGACTTTC.

Only one count was recorded for this clone. V usage is TRBV5-1 and J usage is TRBJ1-3; TRBD1 matches 9 bases. The length of the CDR3 is 15 residues. Germline lookup yields CDR1 SGHRS and CDR2 YFSETQ. The J segment lost 3 bases and the V segment lost 2 bases, leaving 3 bases of the junction unmatched. The CDR3 reads CASSLGTGSGNTIYF. The CDR3 DNA sequence: TGCGCCAGCAGCTTAGGGACAGGGAGTGGAAACACCATATATTTT.

V and J are TRBV28 and TRBJ1-2; TRBD1 is a possible D gene (5 bases). Trimming took off 10 bases at V and 2 bases at J, with 11 bases between the two ends. CDR1 and CDR2 from the germline V gene are MDHEN and SYDVKM. The CDR3 runs to 12 residues. CDR3 DNA: TGTGCCACACGGCGGGGGAACTATGGCTACACCTTC. Protein product: CATRRGNYGYTF.